The entry below describes one T cell receptor (beta chain). Its antigen is as yet unknown. These data are taken from a study of T cell responses to AZD1222 COVID-19 vaccine. Study outcomes and limitations: None of the repertoires were sampled until the peak T cell response had passed.

Looked up from germline, CDR1 is LGHNA and CDR2 is YNFKEQ. V dropped 4 bases and J dropped 3 bases, with 19 bases sitting between them. This CDR3 has 16 amino acids. Profiling relied on immunoSEQ multiplex PCR, and the TCRdb table lists in-frame clones only, not all of them. The data show fewer than 100,000 clones, with 87% seen just once and more than 9% held by the top ten. The sample consisted of peripheral blood, taken 28 days after the second AZD1222 dose. This chain links TRBV4-2 with TRBJ2-7, with D possibly matching TRBD1 (6 bases). The clonotype comes from an adult who received the AZD1222 COVID-19 vaccine. The CDR3 spells CASSPDLTGKGYEQYF. The CDR3 DNA reads as TGTGCCAGCAGCCCAGACCTCACAGGGAAGGGCTACGAGCAGTACTTC.